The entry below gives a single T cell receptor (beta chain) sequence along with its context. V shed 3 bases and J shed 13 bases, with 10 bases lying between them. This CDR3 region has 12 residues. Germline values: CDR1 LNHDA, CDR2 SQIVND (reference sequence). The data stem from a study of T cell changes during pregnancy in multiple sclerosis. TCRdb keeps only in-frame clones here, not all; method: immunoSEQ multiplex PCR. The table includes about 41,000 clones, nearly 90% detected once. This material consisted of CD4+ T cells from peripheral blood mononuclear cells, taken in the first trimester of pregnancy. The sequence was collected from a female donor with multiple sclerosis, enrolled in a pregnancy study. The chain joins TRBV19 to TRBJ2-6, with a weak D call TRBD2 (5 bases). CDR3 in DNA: TGTGCCAGTAGTATGCGGGCCAGGGTCCTGACTTTC. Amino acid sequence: CASSMRARVLTF.